The next 8 T cell receptor beta chains were all read from a single sample in a study of T-cell reconstitution after alpha-beta-depleted transplantation in children. Unique molecular identifiers were used in preparing the TCRbeta library. TCRdb analysed the PCR reads with MiXCR anew, one entry per CDR3 protein. The repertoire holds 550,000 to 800,000 distinct CDR3 sequences, with roughly 14% as singletons. Sequenced material: PBMCs, taken before TCRalphabeta/CD19-depleted stem cell transplant. The receptors here all came from a girl under 10 years old with congenital amegakaryocytic thrombocytopenia, due to receive a stem cell transplant.

This clonotype was observed at least ten times. V and J are TRBV29-1 and TRBJ1-2; D ambiguous. V was trimmed by 3 bases and J by 8 bases, leaving 7 bases between them. Germline-derived CDR1 and CDR2 are SQVTM and ANQGSEA. The CDR3 has 10 residues. CDR3 nucleotides: TGCAGCGTTGACCCGGAAGGCTACACCTTC. Its translation is CSVDPEGYTF. The complete variable domain, with remaining parts taken from reference TRBV29-1 and TRBJ1-2, reads SAVISQKPSRDICQRGTSLTIQCQVDSQVTMMFWYRQQPGQSLTLIATANQGSEATYESGFVIDKFPISRPNLTFSTLTVSNMSPEDSSIYLCSVDPEGYTFGSGTRLTVV.

This clonotype was seen a single time. The CDR3: CATFSGSEWTDTQYF. CDR3 DNA sequence: TGTGCCACCTTTAGCGGGAGTGAGTGGACAGATACGCAGTATTTT. The chain couples TRBV10-3 to TRBJ2-3; 9 bases are a match to TRBD2. The CDR3 spans 15 residues. The germline gives CDR1 ENHRY, CDR2 SYGVKD. V shed 10 bases and J 3 bases; nucleotides not matched to a gene: 11.

This chain links TRBV20-1 with TRBJ2-3; tentative D call: TRBD2 (7 bases). Between the trimmed V and J ends, which lost 0 bases and 5 bases, there was a span of 18 bases. CDR3 length: 16 residues. CDR1 DFQATT and CDR2 SNEGSKA come from the germline V gene (reference sequence). The CDR3 DNA sequence: TGCAGTGCTAGAGATCAATACGGGGGGCTGAGAGATACGCAGTATTTT. Its translation: CSARDQYGGLRDTQYF.

This clonotype was detected ten times or more. This chain connects TRBV20-1 to TRBJ2-7; D might be TRBD1 or TRBD2, each matching 5 bases. Between the trimmed V and J ends, which lost 5 bases and 3 bases, there was a span of 8 bases. The CDR3 consists of 11 residues. Germline V lookup: CDR1 DFQATT, CDR2 SNEGSKA (reference sequence). The CDR3 bases are TGCAGTGCTGGGGACGGCTACGAGCAGTACTTC. Amino acid sequence: CSAGDGYEQYF.

At least ten counts were recorded for this clonotype. The rearrangement links TRBV20-1 to TRBJ2-3; TRBD1 matches 7 bases. Germline CDR1 DFQATT, CDR2 SNEGSKA (reference sequence). The CDR3 is 10 residues long. The ends lost 1 base at V and 11 bases at J; junction bases unmatched: 0. This CDR3 reads CSARGTGQYF. The CDR3 DNA sequence: TGCAGTGCTAGAGGGACAGGGCAGTATTTT.

Note on this clonotype: This may be a read error: a much more frequent sequence differs by one nucleotide. V is TRBV7-2 and J is TRBJ2-1; TRBD2 agrees at 10 bases. The V segment lost 6 bases and the J segment 3 bases; nucleotides outside the gene matches: 5. The CDR3 is 15 residues long. Germline V gene lookup returns CDR1 SGHTA and CDR2 FQGNSA. The DNA for the CDR3 is TGTGCCAGCAGATACGGACTAGCGGACTACAATGAGCAGTTCTTC. It encodes CASRYGLADYNEQFF.

The chain joins TRBV5-1 to TRBJ2-5, with 9 bases matching TRBD1. V dropped 3 bases and J dropped 9; count of bases not matched to a gene: 9. The CDR3 consists of 14 residues. In germline, CDR1 is SGHRS, CDR2 YFSETQ. CDR3 residues: CASSSGQGNWAQYF. In DNA, the CDR3 is TGCGCCAGCAGCTCCGGACAGGGGAATTGGGCCCAGTACTTC.

This clonotype was seen only a few times. The V call is TRBV20-1, the J call TRBJ2-7; tentatively, D is TRBD1 or TRBD2 (5 bases each). This CDR3 has 13 residues. Germline CDR1 reads DFQATT; CDR2 reads SNEGSKA (reference sequence). Trimming removed 6 bases at V and 1 base at J, with 13 bases between. The CDR3: CSARWGLSYEQYF. In nucleotides, the CDR3 is TGCAGTGCGCGCTGGGGGTTGTCCTACGAGCAGTACTTC.